One and the same sample provided the 8 T cell receptor beta chains below, sequenced in a study of the immune and genomic landscape of osteosarcoma. The method was immunoSEQ multiplex PCR; TCRdb's version includes in-frame clones alone and lacks a portion of them. The sample has roughly 3,000 clones; 78% are singletons. The sequenced sample consisted of metastatic tumor tissue from the lung. The receptor set was obtained from a young woman with osteosarcoma.

This rearrangement joins TRBV11-2 to TRBJ2-7, with TRBD1 matching over 7 bases. This CDR3 is built from 15 residues. The junction had 12 bases not matched to a gene; V was cut back by 5 bases and J by 5 bases. Germline CDR1 reads SGHAT; CDR2 reads FQNNGV. The CDR3 loop is CASSLGGAVVDEQYV. The DNA of the CDR3 is TGTGCCAGCAGCCTAGGGGGCGCCGTTGTGGACGAGCAGTACGTC.

This chain uses TRBV12-5 with TRBJ2-7; TRBD2 is a possible D gene (6 bases). Germline V CDR1 and CDR2: LGHNT, FRNRAP. This CDR3 is built from 13 residues. The V end was cut by 3 bases, the J end by 7 bases, with 13 bases between. This CDR3 reads CASGLAEREEQYV. The CDR3, as DNA: TGTGCTAGTGGTTTAGCCGAACGGGAGGAGCAGTACGTC.

The CDR3 coding sequence is TGTGCCAGCAGCTTACGAGGACTAGCGGGGGAGTACCAAGAGACCCAGTACTTC. It specifies CASSLRGLAGEYQETQYF. The rearrangement joins TRBV7-2 to TRBJ2-5; TRBD2 matches at 13 bases. This CDR3 contains 18 residues. The J segment lost 0 bases and the V segment lost 2 bases, leaving 6 bases of the junction unmatched. CDR1 and CDR2 (germline): SGHTA, FQGNSA.

This clone was detected only a few times. The chain links TRBV6-5 to TRBJ1-2; no reliable D call. The germline V gene encodes CDR1 MNHEY and CDR2 SVGAGI. Trimming stripped 2 bases from V and 1 base from J, with 8 bases between. The CDR3 covers 14 residues. Here the CDR3 reads CASSYAADNYGYTF. The CDR3 DNA follows: TGTGCCAGCAGTTACGCGGCGGATAACTATGGCTACACCTTC.

This clone was recorded only once. CDR3 amino acids: CASSSKAGPTDTQYF. The CDR3 nucleotides are TGTGCCAGCAGTTCCAAAGCGGGTCCCACAGATACGCAGTATTTT. The chain has TRBV6-6 and TRBJ2-3, with a possible D match to TRBD2 (6 bases). V lost 4 bases and J lost 2, with 13 bases in between. CDR1 MNHNY and CDR2 SVGAGI come from the germline V gene (reference sequence). This CDR3 spans 15 amino acids.

The gene calls are TRBV6-6 and TRBJ1-2; D not certain. This CDR3 contains 12 residues. Germline CDR1 MNHNY, CDR2 SVGAGI (reference sequence). V was clipped by 5 bases and J by 4 bases, with 8 bases between them. The CDR3 protein is CASSVDRYGYTF. CDR3 sequence (DNA): TGTGCCAGCAGTGTGGACCGCTATGGCTACACCTTC.

V is TRBV27 and J is TRBJ1-1, with 7 bases that match TRBD1. The length of the CDR3 is 18 residues. Germline V gene data show CDR1 as MNHEY and CDR2 as SMNVEV (reference sequence). J gave up 1 base and V 8 bases, and 19 bases lay outside the gene matches. The CDR3 region has the DNA TGTGCCAGCTCTCGCGCTGCATCAGGGGGGGGCCGGAACACTGAAGCTTTCTTT. It specifies CASSRAASGGGRNTEAFF.

A few counts support this clone. This chain uses TRBV19 with TRBJ1-6, with TRBD1 matching over 9 bases. The length of the CDR3 is 14 residues. Germline V gene lookup returns CDR1 LNHDA and CDR2 SQIVND (reference sequence). With 9 bases clipped from V and 7 bases from J, the junction kept 7 bases outside the gene matches. The CDR3 DNA sequence: TGTGCCAGCTTTCTGGGACAGGGAAATTCACCCCTCCACTTT. Translating it yields CASFLGQGNSPLHF.